These T cell receptor beta chains were read from a single sample in a study of CD4+ T cells in melanoma. Repertoires were generated with immunoSEQ multiplex PCR, while TCRdb's copy carries only in-frame clones and drops some. The table records some 15,000 clones, about 63% of them present only once. Sequencing used cells from a culture (not recorded whether cultured in vitro). These receptors all stem from a human donor with melanoma. The CDR3 runs from the conserved cysteine through the conserved F or W. A D gene is named only where the DNA matches it firmly. The size field is filled for only some rows; it gives once, few, many or a size class.

V gene	J gene	clone size	D gene	CDR3 DNA	CDR3 protein
TRBV30	TRBJ1-1	once	-	TGTGCCTGGGGACAACTCGCCGGATTCCGAACCAAAGAGAACACTGAAGCTTTCTTT	CAWGQLAGFRTKENTEAFF
TRBV10-2	TRBJ1-2	medium-sized	TRBD1	TGCGCCAGCAGTGTAGACAGGGCGGAGGGCTACACCTTC	CASSVDRAEGYTF
TRBV19	TRBJ1-2	-	-	TGTGCCAGTAGGACAGGAAGCCCCTATGGCTACACCTTC	CASRTGSPYGYTF
TRBV5-1	TRBJ2-5	-	TRBD1	TGCGCCAGCAGCCGGTCAACAGGGGGCGAGACCCAGTACTTC	CASSRSTGGETQYF
TRBV18	TRBJ1-3	-	TRBD1	TGTGCCAGCTCCGCCTGGGGCGGGACAGGGAGAACTGGAAACACCATATATTTT	CASSAWGGTGRTGNTIYF
TRBV19	TRBJ2-5	-	-	TGTGCCAGTAGGCCAGAGTACCAAGAGACCCAGTACTTC	CASRPEYQETQYF
TRBV13	TRBJ1-1	-	TRBD1	TGTGCCAGCTGCAAAGGGGGCTCTAGGGCTGAAGCTTTCTTT	CASCKGGSRAEAFF
TRBV19	TRBJ2-7	-	-	TGTGCCAGTAGCCCCCTTATTGGGGATTACGAGCAGTACTTC	CASSPLIGDYEQYF
TRBV4-2	TRBJ1-1	-	-	TGTGCCAGCAGCGGGGGCACTGAAGCTTTCTTT	CASSGGTEAFF
TRBV4-1	TRBJ2-2	-	TRBD2	TGCGCCAGCAGCCAACAGATCCAGCGGGGGACCCAAGCGAACACCGGGGAGCTGTTTTTT	CASSQQIQRGTQANTGELFF
TRBV27	TRBJ1-2	-	-	TGTGCCAGCAGCTTCCTCACGGGGGCTAAGTTCTTC	CASSFLTGAKFF
TRBV7-9	TRBJ2-5	-	-	TGTGCCAGCAGCTTATCGACAGGCCAAGAGACCCAGTACTTC	CASSLSTGQETQYF
TRBV5-1	TRBJ1-1	few	-	TGCGCCAGCAGCTTGGATCGGCAGGGCGGGACCACTGAAGCTTTCTTT	CASSLDRQGGTTEAFF
TRBV11-3	TRBJ1-1	once	-	TGTGCCAGCAGCTCCCCCCGGTCGCCTGAAGCTTTCTTT	CASSSPRSPEAFF
TRBV4-2	TRBJ1-1	-	-	TGTGCCAGCAGCTTGGTAGGGGAAACCACCCCAGCTTTCTTT	CASSLVGETTPAFF
TRBV28	TRBJ2-3	-	-	TGTGCCAGCAGTTTATCAAGGGGGGGCACAGATACGCAGTATTTT	CASSLSRGGTDTQYF
TRBV13	TRBJ2-3	-	-	TGTGCCAGCAGCCGACAGGACACAGATACGCAGTATTTT	CASSRQDTDTQYF
TRBV11-2	TRBJ2-7	-	-	TGTGCCAGCAGCTTTGGCTCCAACTACGAGCAGTACTTC	CASSFGSNYEQYF
TRBV5-5	TRBJ1-1	-	-	TGTGCCAGCAGCTTAAGACCCGTAAGTCCTGAAGCTTTCTTT	CASSLRPVSPEAFF
TRBV19	TRBJ2-3	-	-	TGTGCCAGTAGTAGACAGCTCACAGATACGCAGTATTTT	CASSRQLTDTQYF
TRBV5-5	TRBJ2-3	-	-	TGTGCCAGCAGCTTGTACGTCGGCCGCACAGATACGCAGTATTTT	CASSLYVGRTDTQYF
TRBV7-9	TRBJ1-3	-	TRBD1	TGTGCCAGCAGCTTGGACAGGGGAATCGGAAACACCATATATTTT	CASSLDRGIGNTIYF
TRBV29-1	TRBJ2-7	-	-	TGCAGCGTTGAGCGGAGCGCCGACGACGAGCAGTACTTC	CSVERSADDEQYF
TRBV11-2	TRBJ2-3	-	TRBD1	TGTGCCAGCAGCCCTATAAGGGGACCCCAGGGGGCGCGGGCAGATACGCAGTATTTT	CASSPIRGPQGARADTQYF
TRBV7-2	TRBJ2-7	-	-	TGTGCCAGCAGCTTAACGGCGGGGATTGGGGAGCAGTACTTC	CASSLTAGIGEQYF
TRBV15	TRBJ1-4	few	-	TGTGCCACCAGCAGAAGCCAAGGGTCGAGTGAAAAACTGTTTTTT	CATSRSQGSSEKLFF
TRBV2	TRBJ1-1	-	-	TGTGCCAGCCCGCGGGGCCTGGGGGCCGACACTGAAGCTTTCTTT	CASPRGLGADTEAFF
TRBV4-2	TRBJ1-2	few	-	TGTGCCAGCAGCCCTGGATCGGAAGTCTATGGCTACACCTTC	CASSPGSEVYGYTF
TRBV11-2	TRBJ2-3	-	-	TGTGCCAGCAGCCCAGGACCATTCACAGATACGCAGTATTTT	CASSPGPFTDTQYF